This TCR beta chain is from a study of cytomegalovirus exposure and HLA in healthy donors. Findings of the study overall: The study put some 150 TCR beta chains on its list as cytomegalovirus-associated. Per a prior analysis, the majority of TCR beta V segments were productive roughly 90% or roughly 30% of the time.

With 60 Vbeta and 13 Jbeta primers, the PCR was carried out. The assay was immunoSEQ multiplex PCR, and TCRdb's table has in-frame clones only and misses some. The data hold a few hundred thousand clones, with about 80% observed a single time. CDR1 is SGDLS, CDR2 YYNGEE, per germline. CDR3 length equals 15 residues. This clone was seen once. Antigen: not known. The junction and the germline gene differ at one end; a read error may be behind it. The chain combines TRBV9 with TRBJ2-1; TRBD2 matches at 8 bases. Material: PBMCs. This receptor was obtained from a girl between 2 and 10 years old in good health and CMV-seronegative. The CDR3 region has the DNA TGTGCCAGCAGCGTAGGGACTAGCCCGTACAATGGGCAGTTCTTC. Translated, it gives CASSVGTSPYNGQFF.